The present T cell receptor beta chain was sequenced within a study of technical replicates of blood from a few donors. Measured with immunoSEQ multiplex PCR; TCRdb has only the in-frame clones, and not every one. The sample lists 95,000 or so clones, 95% occurring once. Per the germline V gene, CDR1 is MNHEY and CDR2 is SVGAGI. This CDR3 comprises 15 residues. V shed 0 bases and J shed 4 bases, with 9 bases lying between them. The sequencing sample was made of T cells isolated from PBMCs. The clonotype was recovered from a human donor in good health. This sequence joins TRBV6-5 and TRBJ1-4; D is uncertain. CDR3 region: CASSYSQADNEKLFF. The CDR3 DNA reads TGTGCCAGCAGTTACTCGCAGGCCGATAATGAAAAACTGTTTTTT.